The next 5 T cell receptor beta chains were all read from a single sample in a study of blood T cell repertoires in COVID-19. Profiled with immunoSEQ multiplex PCR; TCRdb holds only in-frame clones, not every one. The sample has roughly 250,000 clones; 90% to 95% are singletons. Input material: PBMCs or T cells enriched from blood (not recorded which). Receptor source: a woman aged 18-35 years who had recovered from COVID-19.

The chain links TRBV27 to TRBJ1-1; 9 bases match TRBD1. The CDR3 runs to 14 residues. Germline V gives CDR1 MNHEY, CDR2 SMNVEV (reference sequence). Trimming cost V 8 bases and J 0 bases; bases outside gene matches: 4. The CDR3 DNA follows: TGTGCCAGCGGGCGGACAGGGGTGAACACTGAAGCTTTCTTT. It is translated as CASGRTGVNTEAFF.

CDR3 amino acids: CASRPLLAGGNNEQFF. The CDR3 nucleotides are TGTGCCAGCAGACCCCTGCTAGCGGGAGGGAACAATGAGCAGTTCTTC. V is TRBV13 and J is TRBJ2-1, with 12 bases fitting TRBD2. The CDR3 runs to 16 residues. The V gene's germline CDR1 is PRHDT and CDR2 FYEKMQ (reference sequence). The trim removed 6 bases at V and 5 bases at J, leaving 8 bases unmatched.

This clone was detected once. The chain is built from TRBV19 and TRBJ2-7, with D perhaps TRBD1 (5 bases). Germline V lookup: CDR1 LNHDA, CDR2 SQIVND (reference sequence). Trimming removed 3 bases from V and 3 bases from J, with 9 bases in between. The CDR3 has 13 residues. The CDR3 loop is CASSIGASYEQYF. The DNA for the CDR3 is TGTGCCAGTAGTATTGGGGCAAGCTACGAGCAGTACTTC. The full variable domain, its missing parts supplied by reference TRBV19 and TRBJ2-7, is DGGITQSPKYLFRKEGQNVTLSCEQNLNHDAMYWYRQDPGQGLRLIYYSQIVNDFQKGDIAEGYSVSREKKESFPLTVTSAQKNPTAFYLCASSIGASYEQYFGPGTRLTVT.

This sequence joins TRBV11-3 and TRBJ2-2, with D perhaps TRBD1 (6 bases). CDR3 size: 16 residues. CDR1 is SGHNT, CDR2 YENEEA, per germline. The ends were cut back, 4 bases at V and 1 base at J, with 13 bases in the middle. DNA of the CDR3: TGTGCCAGCAGCTCACTACGGGACAAGAACACCGGGGAGCTGTTTTTT. Its translation is CASSSLRDKNTGELFF.

This clone was found once. This chain joins TRBV18 and TRBJ2-1; TRBD2 aligns across 11 bases. Looked up from germline, CDR1 is KGHSH and CDR2 is LQKENI. J lost 5 bases, V lost 0 bases, and 3 bases had no gene match. This CDR3 spans 16 amino acids. The CDR3 is CASSPPKLAGDNEQFF. CDR3 DNA sequence: TGTGCCAGCTCACCACCAAAACTAGCGGGGGACAATGAGCAGTTCTTC. The entire variable domain, with the rest obtained from reference TRBV18 and TRBJ2-1, is as follows: NAGVMQNPRHLVRRRGQEARLRCSPMKGHSHVYWYRQLPEEGLKFMVYLQKENIIDESGMPKERFSAEFPKEGPSILRIQQVVRGDSAAYFCASSPPKLAGDNEQFFGPGTRLTVL.